Below are 10 T cell receptor beta chains sequenced from a single sample in a study of shared clonotypes between healthy human individuals. Using immunoSEQ multiplex PCR, the repertoire was profiled, and TCRdb retains in-frame clones only, with some absent. The table includes 2 million to 2.5 million clones, 85% to 95% detected once. The specimen sequenced was naive CD4+ T cells from PBMCs. Subset noted: CD45RA+ positively selected. These receptors were collected from a man younger than 35 in good health. Some clones in this sample may be carry-over from other donors' samples.

V gene TRBV14 combines with J gene TRBJ1-1; perhaps TRBD1 as D (5 bases). Germline V gives CDR1 SGHDN, CDR2 FVKESK. Trimming took off 4 bases at V and 1 base at J, with 22 bases between the two ends. The CDR3 spans 18 residues. CDR3 region: CASSPLWGGPGTNTEAFF. CDR3 in DNA: TGTGCCAGCAGCCCCTTATGGGGGGGTCCGGGAACGAACACTGAAGCTTTCTTT.

Concerning this clone itself: The same CDR3 can be traced to other DNA sequences in this sample. The CDR3 here is CASSTRENYGYTF. In nucleotides, the CDR3 is TGTGCCAGCAGTACGCGAGAAAACTATGGCTACACCTTC. The J gene is TRBJ1-2, the V gene TRBV6-5, with D hard to call. The V gene's germline CDR1 is MNHEY and CDR2 SVGAGI. This CDR3 spans 13 amino acids. Trimming took 5 bases from V and 2 from J, leaving 9 bases between them.

The rearrangement joins TRBV5-8 to TRBJ1-4; D perhaps matches TRBD1 (6 bases). The germline gives CDR1 SGHTS, CDR2 YDEGEE. This CDR3 comprises 14 residues. The V end lost 1 base, the J end lost 5 bases, and 9 bases lay between the germline ends. The CDR3 spells CASSLRDTNEKLFF. In DNA, the CDR3 is TGTGCCAGCAGCTTGAGGGACACCAATGAAAAACTGTTTTTT.

The V and J genes are TRBV4-1 and TRBJ2-3; no clear D. Between the trimmed V and J ends, which lost 3 bases and 4 bases, there was a span of 11 bases. The CDR3 is 14 residues long. Germline CDR1 is MGHRA and CDR2 is YSYEKL. Written as DNA, the CDR3 is TGCGCCAGCAGCCAGACATTAGCAGCAGATACGCAGTATTTT. Amino acid sequence: CASSQTLAADTQYF.

V is TRBV7-9 and J is TRBJ1-1; D is undetermined. The CDR3 runs 11 residues. Germline V lookup: CDR1 SEHNR, CDR2 FQNEAQ (reference sequence). Trimming cost V 4 bases and J 6 bases, with 6 bases left between them. The DNA for the CDR3 is TGTGCCAGCAGCTCCCTGGCTGAAGCTTTCTTT. Amino acid sequence: CASSSLAEAFF.

This clone appeared a few times. This rearrangement joins TRBV9 to TRBJ2-7; either TRBD1 or TRBD2 may supply D (6 bases each). V shed 0 bases and J shed 2 bases, with 15 bases lying between them. CDR1 SGDLS and CDR2 YYNGEE come from the germline V gene. The CDR3 runs to 16 residues. CDR3 sequence (DNA): TGTGCCAGCAGCGTAGGAATCGGGGGCCAAGCCTACGAGCAGTACTTC. This gives the protein CASSVGIGGQAYEQYF. Supplemented by reference TRBV9 and TRBJ2-7, the full variable domain reads DSGVTQTPKHLITATGQRVTLRCSPRSGDLSVYWYQQSLDQGLQFLIQYYNGEERAKGNILERFSAQQFPDLHSELNLSSLELGDSALYFCASSVGIGGQAYEQYFGPGTRLTVT.

The chain recombines TRBV4-3 with TRBJ2-1; 11 bases map to TRBD2. Per the germline V gene, CDR1 is LGHNA and CDR2 is YSLEER. The V gene end was trimmed by 4 bases and the J gene end by 2 bases; junction bases not matched to a gene: 7. The CDR3 is made up of 17 amino acids. CDR3 region: CASSRGIAGGPYNEQFF. The CDR3 nucleotides read TGCGCCAGCAGCCGGGGGATAGCGGGAGGGCCCTACAATGAGCAGTTCTTC.

The rearrangement links TRBV18 to TRBJ1-1; TRBD1 is a possible D gene (6 bases). Germline CDR1 KGHSH, CDR2 LQKENI. The CDR3 runs to 15 residues. The V end was cut by 4 bases, the J end by 4 bases, with 16 bases between. The CDR3 reads CASSRRGQGTTEAFF. CDR3 nucleotides: TGTGCCAGCTCACGTCGGGGCCAGGGGACCACTGAAGCTTTCTTT.

This chain joins TRBV5-1 and TRBJ1-1; D is possibly TRBD1 (5 bases). Germline CDR1 SGHRS, CDR2 YFSETQ. This CDR3 has 13 residues. Trimming removed 6 bases from V and 5 bases from J, with 14 bases in between. CDR3 nucleotide sequence: TGCGCCAGCAATACCGGGGGAGGGACTGAAGCTTTCTTT. It specifies CASNTGGGTEAFF.

The chain joins TRBV4-1 to TRBJ1-3, with TRBD1 matching over 7 bases. CDR1 is MGHRA, CDR2 YSYEKL, per germline. The CDR3 spans 16 residues. The trim removed 2 bases at V and 0 bases at J, leaving 4 bases unmatched. The CDR3 protein is CASSQTQGTSGNTIYF. CDR3 DNA sequence: TGCGCCAGCAGCCAAACACAGGGGACCTCTGGAAACACCATATATTTT.